The 13 T cell receptor beta chains below come from one sample, sequenced in a study of blood T cells in healthy people across ages. Combining a sample-barcoded 5' primer with a J-beta primer mix, a second PCR ran for roughly 6 to 11 cycles. MiXCR, applied by TCRdb to the 5' RACE reads, yields one record per CDR3 protein. The repertoire consists of some 550,000 distinct CDR3 sequences, with around 50% occurring once and the leading ten covering about 26%. Sequencing input: blood. Receptors originate from a man older than 75 in good health.

CDR3 region: CASTDLRTNEKLFF. The CDR3 nucleotides are TGTGCCAGCACCGATCTCCGGACTAATGAAAAACTGTTTTTT. This chain joins TRBV2 and TRBJ1-4, with no clear D. CDR1 and CDR2 (germline): SNHLY, FYNNEI. There are 14 residues in the CDR3. Trimming removed 7 bases at V and 2 bases at J, with 11 bases between.

This clonotype was counted between two and nine times. This chain connects TRBV20-1 to TRBJ2-3, with D tentatively TRBD1 or TRBD2 (5 bases each). Between the trimmed V and J ends, which lost 3 bases and 14 bases, there was a span of 18 bases. The V gene's germline CDR1 is DFQATT and CDR2 SNEGSKA (reference sequence). The CDR3 totals 12 residues. The CDR3 bases are TGCAGTGCTAGCCATGCCGGGGCCCCAGGGTATTTT. The encoded protein is CSASHAGAPGYF.

With regard to this clonotype: A much larger clone differs from this one at a single base, so this may be a read error. This chain connects TRBV11-2 to TRBJ2-5, with 14 positions matching TRBD2. Losses at the gene ends were 5 bases for V and 11 bases for J; bases not matched to a gene: 10. The CDR3 extends over 15 amino acids. CDR1 and CDR2 (germline): SGHAT, FQNNGV. The CDR3 DNA follows: TGTGCCAGCAGCGCGGGACTAGCGGGGGTCAATGAGCAGTACTTC. This sequence encodes CASSAGLAGVNEQYF.

In this sample, this clonotype turned up a few times. The V call is TRBV4-3, the J call TRBJ1-4, with D hard to call. There are 11 residues in the CDR3. The germline V gene encodes CDR1 LGHNA and CDR2 YSLEER. Trimming took 1 base from V and 13 from J, leaving 7 bases between them. The CDR3 nucleotides are TGCGCCAGCAGCCAAGGGCAACGACTGTTTTTT. This encodes CASSQGQRLFF.

The sample holds a few counts of this clonotype. The rearrangement links TRBV20-1 to TRBJ2-1, with D tentatively TRBD2 (5 bases). Germline V CDR1 and CDR2: DFQATT, SNEGSKA (reference sequence). This CDR3 region has 15 residues. V was shortened by 2 bases and J by 4 bases, with 15 bases between the two germline ends. CDR3 DNA: TGCAGTGCTAGACTAGCCCTCAATTGGTACAATGAGCAGTTCTTC. This sequence encodes CSARLALNWYNEQFF.

This clonotype has only a few counts. This rearrangement joins TRBV7-2 to TRBJ2-1; 10 bases map to TRBD2. V lost 2 bases to trimming and J lost 5 bases; unmatched junction nucleotides: 3. The germline V gene has CDR1 SGHTA and CDR2 FQGNSA. This CDR3 region has 15 residues. The CDR3 DNA is TGTGCCAGCAGCTTAAACAGCGGGAGGGACAATGAGCAGTTCTTC. Encoded protein: CASSLNSGRDNEQFF.

The rearrangement links TRBV5-1 to TRBJ2-5; 8 positions agree with TRBD2. V lost 0 bases, J lost 5 bases, and 6 bases stayed unmatched. Germline CDR1 is SGHRS and CDR2 is YFSETQ. The CDR3 is 15 amino acids. In DNA, the CDR3 is TGCGCCAGCAGCTTGGTATACGGGAGGGACGAGACCCAGTACTTC. It codes for CASSLVYGRDETQYF. The complete variable domain, with remaining parts taken from reference TRBV5-1 and TRBJ2-5, reads KAGVTQTPRYLIKTRGQQVTLSCSPISGHRSVSWYQQTPGQGLQFLFEYFSETQRNKGNFPGRFSGRQFSNSRSEMNVSTLELGDSALYLCASSLVYGRDETQYFGPGTRLLVL.

The chain joins TRBV7-2 to TRBJ2-3, with D uncertain. The CDR3 consists of 17 residues. CDR1 is SGHTA, CDR2 FQGNSA, per germline. The V and J ends lost 1 base and 1 base respectively, with 15 bases between them. The CDR3 DNA reads TGTGCCAGCAGCTTAGGCATCGGGCTACCGCGCACAGATACGCAGTATTTT. It specifies CASSLGIGLPRTDTQYF.

This clonotype is a singleton in its sample. The chain combines TRBV20-1 with TRBJ2-7, with D possibly TRBD1 on 6 matching bases. This CDR3 has 11 amino acids. Trimming took 5 bases from V and 4 from J, leaving 9 bases between them. Germline CDR1 DFQATT, CDR2 SNEGSKA (reference sequence). The CDR3 reads CSAQQGYEQYF. The CDR3 region has the DNA TGCAGTGCTCAACAGGGTTACGAGCAGTACTTC.

This clonotype was seen a handful of times. This chain connects TRBV20-1 to TRBJ2-5; possibly TRBD1 for D (6 bases). This CDR3 spans 14 amino acids. The germline CDR1 and CDR2 sequences are DFQATT and SNEGSKA (reference sequence). V was clipped by 2 bases and J by 0 bases, with 10 bases between them. The CDR3 sequence: CSARLTGDQETQYF. Written as DNA, the CDR3 is TGCAGTGCTAGACTGACAGGAGACCAAGAGACCCAGTACTTC.

This clonotype was picked up many times. The chain links TRBV5-1 to TRBJ2-7, with a tentative D call TRBD1 (6 bases). This CDR3 spans 15 amino acids. CDR1 is SGHRS, CDR2 YFSETQ, per germline. Deletions cut 0 bases from V and 4 bases from J, with 14 bases between. CDR3 coding DNA: TGCGCCAGCAGCTTGGCTACAGGGAAATCGTACGAGCAGTACTTC. It is translated as CASSLATGKSYEQYF.

This clonotype was observed a few times. The chain carries TRBV7-2 and TRBJ2-7; D assignment may be TRBD1 or TRBD2 (5 bases each). The CDR3 loop spans 13 amino acids. Per the germline V gene, CDR1 is SGHTA and CDR2 is FQGNSA. Trimming removed 5 bases at V and 4 bases at J, with 12 bases between. The CDR3 loop reads CASSAQGGYEQYF. The CDR3, as DNA: TGTGCCAGCAGCGCCCAGGGCGGGTACGAGCAGTACTTC.

This clonotype was detected ten times or more. The chain links TRBV6-5 to TRBJ2-7; no clear D. Trimming removed 6 bases at V and 3 bases at J, with 18 bases between. The CDR3 sequence is 15 residues long. CDR1 is MNHEY, CDR2 SVGAGI, per germline. The CDR3 nucleotides read TGTGCCAGCAGCCGAGACTTACCACCTCACTACGAGCAGTACTTC. The encoded protein is CASSRDLPPHYEQYF.